What follows is one T cell receptor (beta chain) and its context. Its antigen is unidentified. These data originate in a study of T cell responses to AZD1222 COVID-19 vaccine. Broader study findings: Donors were chiefly white British, with a greater number of females, and clonal diversity was perhaps underestimated. Vaccine-associated CD4 TCRs ranged over spike, dominating at 160-218 and 743-854. Receipt of two AZD1222 doses was followed by a rise in Spike-specific TCR breadth and depth.

Germline V gives CDR1 SQVTM, CDR2 ANQGSEA. This CDR3 spans 11 amino acids. The germline V and J ends were trimmed by 0 bases and 6 bases, with 6 bases remaining between them. Second-dose schedules of about 4 or about 12 weeks were combined. Assay used: immunoSEQ multiplex PCR; TCRdb lists only in-frame clones, some missing. The table records approximately 150,000 clones, more than 70% of them present only once. V gene TRBV29-1 combines with J gene TRBJ2-7, with TRBD1 as a possible D gene (5 bases). The clonotype originates from an adult who received the AZD1222 COVID-19 vaccine. This sample comprised peripheral blood, obtained 28 days after the second AZD1222 dose. CDR3 DNA sequence: TGCAGCGTTGAAGAGGGGCGCGAGCAGTACTTC. Residues: CSVEEGREQYF.